Presented here are 29 T cell receptor beta chains from one specimen sequenced in a study of B cell selection in AIRE deficiency. The protocol was immunoSEQ multiplex PCR, while the TCRdb copy is restricted to in-frame clones and leaves out a portion. This table holds roughly 22,000 clones, around 93% found once. Sorted regulatory T cells were CD4-positive, CD25-high and CD127-low or negative. The specimen was Tregs sorted from PBMCs. These TCRs come from a human donor with AIRE deficiency.

The rearrangement joins TRBV19 to TRBJ1-1; TRBD1 matches 8 bases. The CDR3 is 13 residues long. V was clipped by 6 bases and J by 1 base; unmatched bases: 1. The V gene's germline CDR1 is LNHDA and CDR2 SQIVND (reference sequence). In nucleotides, the CDR3 is TGTGCCAGTAGCGACAGGGGGAACACTGAAGCTTTCTTT. This sequence encodes CASSDRGNTEAFF.

This sequence joins TRBV7-2 and TRBJ2-2, with D perhaps matching TRBD2 (5 bases). CDR1 is SGHTA, CDR2 FQGNSA, per germline. V lost 5 bases to trimming and J lost 5 bases, with 15 bases between them. The CDR3 is 15 amino acids. CDR3 loop: CASSPPGIRTGELFF. CDR3 DNA sequence: TGTGCCAGCAGCCCGCCGGGGATCAGGACCGGGGAGCTGTTTTTT.

This clone was counted a single time. The J gene is TRBJ1-3, the V gene TRBV6-5, with D uncertain. The V gene's germline CDR1 is MNHEY and CDR2 SVGAGI. CDR3 length: 12 residues. V was shortened by 5 bases and J by 9 bases, with 11 bases between the two germline ends. CDR3 loop: CASSGLWGTIYF. Written as DNA, the CDR3 is TGTGCCAGCAGTGGCCTATGGGGCACCATATATTTT.

The genes are TRBV29-1 and TRBJ1-2; D remains ambiguous. V gave up 6 bases and J gave up 3 bases, with 8 bases separating them. Germline lookup yields CDR1 SQVTM and CDR2 ANQGSEA. CDR3 size: 11 residues. Here the CDR3 DNA reads TGCAGCGTGGGGAGATACTATGGCTACACCTTC. As protein: CSVGRYYGYTF.

This chain joins TRBV7-9 and TRBJ2-5; 7 bases match TRBD1. CDR3 length equals 17 residues. The germline CDR1 and CDR2 sequences are SEHNR and FQNEAQ (reference sequence). The trim removed 1 base at V and 2 bases at J, leaving 10 bases unmatched. The CDR3 DNA reads TGTGCCAGCAGCTTAGTCTTCCGTGACAGGGAGCAAGAGACCCAGTACTTC. Translation gives CASSLVFRDREQETQYF. The full variable domain, completed using reference TRBV7-9 and TRBJ2-5, is DTGVSQNPRHKITKRGQNVTFRCDPISEHNRLYWYRQTLGQGPEFLTYFQNEAQLEKSRLLSDRFSAERPKGSFSTLEIQRTEQGDSAMYLCASSLVFRDREQETQYFGPGTRLLVL.

The chain has TRBV11-2 and TRBJ1-3; D ambiguous. From germline, CDR1 is SGHAT and CDR2 FQNNGV. Trimming removed 1 base at V and 0 bases at J, with 4 bases between. CDR3 length: 14 amino acids. The CDR3 DNA reads as TGTGCCAGCAGCTTAGGACACTCTGGAAACACCATATATTTT. Its protein product is CASSLGHSGNTIYF.

The chain joins TRBV28 to TRBJ1-6, with TRBD1 matching over 9 bases. This CDR3 is built from 15 residues. Germline trimming cut 4 bases from V and 14 bases from J; bases unmatched to any gene: 12. The germline V gene encodes CDR1 MDHEN and CDR2 SYDVKM. The CDR3 nucleotides are TGTGCCAGCAGTTCCCATGGGACAGGGAGGTTAGCCCTCCACTTT. This sequence encodes CASSSHGTGRLALHF.

This sequence joins TRBV7-6 and TRBJ2-5; TRBD2 might be the D (6 bases). Looked up from germline, CDR1 is SGHVS and CDR2 is FNYEAQ. V lost 1 base and J lost 5, with 8 bases in between. There are 13 residues in the CDR3. The chain's CDR3 is CASSLGAGETQYF. The CDR3 DNA follows: TGTGCCAGCAGCTTAGGGGCGGGGGAGACCCAGTACTTC.

The rearrangement links TRBV7-6 to TRBJ1-3; D is unresolved. The CDR3 sequence is 16 residues long. V lost 1 base, J lost 0 bases, and 10 bases lay in between. From germline, CDR1 is SGHVS and CDR2 FNYEAQ. The CDR3 region has the DNA TGTGCCAGCAGCTTAGAGGGCAGATCCTCTGGAAACACCATATATTTT. It codes for CASSLEGRSSGNTIYF.

This rearrangement joins TRBV2 to TRBJ2-2; tentative D call: TRBD2 (6 bases). Germline V CDR1 and CDR2: SNHLY, FYNNEI. This CDR3 has 13 residues. V lost 6 bases, J lost 6 bases, and 11 bases lay in between. The chain's CDR3 is CASSLDYAGELFF. In DNA, the CDR3 is TGTGCCAGCAGCCTGGACTATGCCGGGGAGCTGTTTTTT.

This rearrangement joins TRBV7-8 to TRBJ2-7; 9 bases are a match to TRBD2. The germline CDR1 and CDR2 sequences are SGHVS and FQNEAQ. Losses at the gene ends were 0 bases for V and 6 bases for J; bases not matched to a gene: 9. The CDR3 loop spans 16 amino acids. The CDR3 region is CASSLARYSGSSEQYF. CDR3 nucleotide sequence: TGTGCCAGCAGCTTAGCGAGGTATAGCGGGAGTTCCGAGCAGTACTTC.

The V gene is TRBV7-3, the J gene TRBJ2-2; D is ambiguous. Germline lookup yields CDR1 SGHTA and CDR2 FQGTGA. The CDR3 has 15 amino acids. V lost 5 bases to trimming and J lost 4 bases, with 14 bases between them. The CDR3 spells CASSIPTWGTGELFF. Written as DNA, the CDR3 is TGTGCCAGCAGCATCCCGACTTGGGGCACCGGGGAGCTGTTTTTT.

The chain combines TRBV7-8 with TRBJ2-7; 8 bases are a match to TRBD2. Looked up from germline, CDR1 is SGHVS and CDR2 is FQNEAQ. The V gene end was trimmed by 3 bases and the J gene end by 1 base; junction bases not matched to a gene: 5. The CDR3 runs 15 residues. The CDR3 sequence: CASSFELADSYEQYF. CDR3 coding DNA: TGTGCCAGCAGCTTTGAACTAGCGGATTCCTACGAGCAGTACTTC.

The V call is TRBV6-1, the J call TRBJ2-1; tentatively, D is TRBD1 (5 bases). This CDR3 is built from 15 residues. V was cut by 2 bases and J by 1 base, with 9 bases left in between. Germline V gene data show CDR1 as MNHNS and CDR2 as SASEGT. The DNA of the CDR3 is TGTGCCAGCAGTGAAAATACAGGTTCCTACAATGAGCAGTTCTTC. Its protein is CASSENTGSYNEQFF.

The rearrangement uses TRBV12-5 and TRBJ2-5; a possible D gene is TRBD1 (6 bases). V lost 1 base and J lost 5, with 14 bases in between. This CDR3 region has 15 residues. Germline CDR1 and CDR2: LGHNT and FRNRAP. In DNA, the CDR3 is TGTGCTAGTGGTTTGGGAAACGGGCAGGGGGAGACCCAGTACTTC. Translating it yields CASGLGNGQGETQYF.

This clone appeared once. The chain links TRBV11-2 to TRBJ2-5; D is uncertain. In germline, CDR1 is SGHAT, CDR2 FQNNGV. Trimming shortened V by 5 bases and J by 5 bases, and 6 bases separated the two germline ends. The CDR3 spans 11 residues. The CDR3 reads CASSRWETQYF. In nucleotides, the CDR3 is TGTGCCAGCAGCCGATGGGAGACCCAGTACTTC.

The chain recombines TRBV11-3 with TRBJ2-1; 11 bases fit TRBD2. With 0 bases clipped from V and 6 bases from J, the junction kept 10 bases outside the gene matches. This CDR3 has 18 residues. Germline V gene data show CDR1 as SGHNT and CDR2 as YENEEA. The CDR3 region is CASSLDLPTSGTANEQFF. As DNA, the CDR3 is TGTGCCAGCAGCTTAGATCTTCCGACTAGCGGGACAGCCAATGAGCAGTTCTTC. Variable domain in full (rest from reference TRBV11-3 and TRBJ2-1): EAGVVQSPRYKIIEKKQPVAFWCNPISGHNTLYWYLQNLGQGPELLIRYENEEAVDDSQLPKDRFSAERLKGVDSTLKIQPAELGDSAVYLCASSLDLPTSGTANEQFFGPGTRLTVL.

This clone was detected once. The rearrangement links TRBV18 to TRBJ2-2, with no clear D. Per the germline V gene, CDR1 is KGHSH and CDR2 is LQKENI. The CDR3 covers 13 residues. The V and J ends lost 6 bases and 9 bases respectively, with 14 bases between them. The CDR3 protein is CASSTGISRELFF. CDR3 sequence (DNA): TGTGCCAGCTCGACTGGGATCTCAAGGGAGCTGTTTTTT.

V usage is TRBV14 and J usage is TRBJ2-1; TRBD1 aligns across 8 bases. With V trimmed by 1 base and J by 7 bases, 12 bases remained unmatched. Germline V CDR1 and CDR2: SGHDN, FVKESK. This CDR3 spans 17 amino acids. CDR3 amino acids: CASSQVNRRTGRNEQFF. The CDR3, as DNA: TGTGCCAGCAGCCAAGTAAATCGGCGGACAGGGAGGAATGAGCAGTTCTTC. Filled out from reference TRBV14 and TRBJ2-1, the complete variable domain reads EAGVTQFPSHSVIEKGQTVTLRCDPISGHDNLYWYRRVMGKEIKFLLHFVKESKQDESGMPNNRFLAERTGGTYSTLKVQPAELEDSGVYFCASSQVNRRTGRNEQFFGPGTRLTVL.

The chain uses TRBV2 and TRBJ2-7; no reliable D call. This CDR3 has 13 amino acids. Trimming left V 7 bases short and J 2 bases short, with 12 bases between. Germline V gene data show CDR1 as SNHLY and CDR2 as FYNNEI. CDR3 loop: CASIKDGAYEQYF. The CDR3 DNA sequence: TGTGCCAGCATAAAGGACGGAGCCTACGAGCAGTACTTC.

The chain joins TRBV5-1 to TRBJ1-4, with 7 bases lining up with TRBD1. This CDR3 has 14 residues. V shed 5 bases, J shed 5 bases, and the junction held 6 bases outside the gene matches. Germline V lookup: CDR1 SGHRS, CDR2 YFSETQ. CDR3 sequence: CASSTGQMNEKLFF. The CDR3 DNA reads as TGCGCCAGCAGTACGGGACAGATGAATGAAAAACTGTTTTTT.

This clone occurred once. V usage is TRBV7-8 and J usage is TRBJ2-3; TRBD2 matches 12 bases. Trimming removed 3 bases from V and 6 bases from J; junction bases left unmatched: 7. Germline CDR1 is SGHVS and CDR2 is FQNEAQ. The CDR3 runs to 16 residues. CDR3 in amino acids: CASSLSTSGSRDTQYF. In DNA, the CDR3 is TGTGCCAGCAGCTTGTCGACTAGCGGGAGTCGGGATACGCAGTATTTT.

The chain is built from TRBV7-9 and TRBJ2-7, with a weak D call TRBD2 (5 bases). The CDR3 has 14 residues. Germline V lookup: CDR1 SEHNR, CDR2 FQNEAQ (reference sequence). Trimming left V 3 bases short and J 5 bases short, with 14 bases between. This CDR3 is CASSFLGAANEQYF. DNA for the CDR3: TGTGCCAGCAGCTTCCTGGGAGCCGCCAACGAGCAGTACTTC.

The CDR3, as DNA: TGCGCCAGCAGTGAAAACTCATGGGGCGAGCAGTACTTC. It specifies CASSENSWGEQYF. This rearrangement joins TRBV10-1 to TRBJ2-7; no reliable D call. Germline V lookup: CDR1 WNHNN, CDR2 SYGVQD (reference sequence). The V gene lost 3 bases and the J gene lost 6 bases, with 12 bases spanning the gap. This CDR3 comprises 13 residues.

The chain couples TRBV20-1 to TRBJ1-2; D gene unclear. This CDR3 region has 11 residues. Germline V lookup: CDR1 DFQATT, CDR2 SNEGSKA (reference sequence). The V end was cut by 6 bases, the J end by 4 bases, with 9 bases between. The CDR3 reads CSASGLYGYTF. In DNA, the CDR3 is TGCAGTGCCTCCGGACTCTATGGCTACACCTTC.

The chain links TRBV20-1 to TRBJ2-7, with D unclear. This CDR3 has 10 residues. CDR1 is DFQATT, CDR2 SNEGSKA, per germline (reference sequence). The ends were cut back, 1 base at V and 3 bases at J, with 1 base in the middle. CDR3 DNA: TGCAGTGCTAGAGTCTACGAGCAGTACTTC. Translated: CSARVYEQYF.

The chain carries TRBV21-1 and TRBJ2-3; the table's D call, TRBD2, has no DNA check behind it. TRBV21-1 is termed a pseudogene. The CDR3 loop spans 14 amino acids. CDR3 loop: CASRVSGSTDTQYF. CDR3 coding DNA: TGTGCCAGCCGAGTTAGCGGAAGCACAGATACGCAGTATTTT.

The V and J genes are TRBV5-6 and TRBJ2-5; maybe TRBD1 (6 bases). V was pared by 0 bases and J by 4 bases, with 13 bases between. CDR1 and CDR2 (germline): SGHDT, YYEEEE. The CDR3 loop spans 15 amino acids. Here the CDR3 DNA reads TGTGCCAGCAGCTTGGTCAGGGGAAAGGGAGAGACCCAGTACTTC. This translates into CASSLVRGKGETQYF.

The V gene is TRBV7-9, the J gene TRBJ2-7; 9 positions match TRBD1. The CDR3 is made up of 16 amino acids. Germline V CDR1 and CDR2: SEHNR, FQNEAQ (reference sequence). After removal of 2 bases from V and 5 bases from J, the junction contained 10 bases not matched to a gene. In nucleotides, the CDR3 is TGTGCCAGCAGCTTATTCCGGGACAGGGTATATGACGAGCAGTACTTC. This sequence encodes CASSLFRDRVYDEQYF.